What follows are 6 T cell receptor beta chains derived from one specimen sequenced in a study of T cell responses to AZD1222 COVID-19 vaccine. Some clones are missing from TCRdb's copy, which holds only in-frame ones; the method was immunoSEQ multiplex PCR. The sample has some 110,000 clones; roughly 93% are singletons. The specimen was peripheral blood, collected on day 0 of AZD1222 vaccination. Receptors were obtained from an adult in good health.

This clone was detected a few times. V gene TRBV19 combines with J gene TRBJ1-1; the match to TRBD1 covers 11 bases. V dropped 8 bases and J dropped 4; count of bases not matched to a gene: 6. The CDR3 is made up of 14 amino acids. Per germline, CDR1 LNHDA and CDR2 SQIVND (reference sequence). The CDR3 nucleotides read TGTGCCAGTCGAAGGACAGGGGGCGGCACTGAAGCTTTCTTT. Protein: CASRRTGGGTEAFF. Filled out from reference TRBV19 and TRBJ1-1, the complete variable domain reads DGGITQSPKYLFRKEGQNVTLSCEQNLNHDAMYWYRQDPGQGLRLIYYSQIVNDFQKGDIAEGYSVSREKKESFPLTVTSAQKNPTAFYLCASRRTGGGTEAFFGQGTRLTVV.

The chain employs TRBV2 and TRBJ1-5, with D perhaps TRBD1 (5 bases). The V and J ends lost 1 base and 12 bases respectively, with 16 bases between them. This CDR3 spans 14 amino acids. Germline V gene sequence: CDR1 SNHLY, CDR2 FYNNEI. CDR3 sequence reads: CASSEESGGGGQHF. The CDR3 DNA is TGTGCCAGCAGTGAAGAGTCAGGCGGTGGGGGCCAGCATTTT.

The rearrangement uses TRBV11-2 and TRBJ2-7, with D possibly TRBD1 on 5 matching bases. Trimming removed 3 bases at V and 5 bases at J, with 14 bases between. The CDR3 spans 14 residues. Germline CDR1 is SGHAT and CDR2 is FQNNGV. The CDR3 loop is CASSFSPQGHEQYF. The CDR3 DNA follows: TGTGCCAGCAGCTTTTCCCCCCAGGGCCACGAGCAGTACTTC.

The rearrangement joins TRBV4-2 to TRBJ1-5, with no clear D. The germline V gene encodes CDR1 LGHNA and CDR2 YNFKEQ. The CDR3 covers 15 residues. V was clipped by 3 bases and J by 5 bases, with 14 bases between them. This chain's CDR3 is CASSQRIGGDQPQHF. Here the CDR3 DNA reads TGTGCCAGCAGCCAGAGGATCGGCGGGGATCAGCCCCAGCATTTT.

The rearrangement uses TRBV7-2 and TRBJ1-3, with D tentatively TRBD1 (5 bases). Germline V gene lookup returns CDR1 SGHTA and CDR2 FQGNSA. This CDR3 comprises 15 residues. Deletions cut 6 bases from V and 0 bases from J, with 12 bases between. In DNA form, the CDR3 reads TGTGCCAGCAGACCACCGGGACTCTCTGGAAACACCATATATTTT. It translates to CASRPPGLSGNTIYF.

The rearrangement uses TRBV24-1 and TRBJ1-2; no reliable D call. Per the germline V gene, CDR1 is KGHDR and CDR2 is SFDVKD. This CDR3 has 14 amino acids. V dropped 6 bases and J dropped 2 bases, with 12 bases sitting between them. CDR3: CATSSAAVNYGYTF. For the CDR3, the DNA is TGTGCCACCAGTTCGGCGGCAGTCAACTATGGCTACACCTTC.